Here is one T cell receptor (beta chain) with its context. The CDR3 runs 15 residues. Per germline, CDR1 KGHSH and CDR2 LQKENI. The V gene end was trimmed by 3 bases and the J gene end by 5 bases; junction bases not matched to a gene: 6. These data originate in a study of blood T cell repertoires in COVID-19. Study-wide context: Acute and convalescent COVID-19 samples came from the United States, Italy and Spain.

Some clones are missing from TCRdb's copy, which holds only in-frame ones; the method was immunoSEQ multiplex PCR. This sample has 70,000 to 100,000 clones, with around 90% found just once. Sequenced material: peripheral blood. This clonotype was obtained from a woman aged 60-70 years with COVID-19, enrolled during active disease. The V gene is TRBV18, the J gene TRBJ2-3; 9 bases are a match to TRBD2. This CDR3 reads CASSPTSGGGDTQYF. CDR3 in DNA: TGTGCCAGCTCACCGACTAGCGGCGGGGGAGATACGCAGTATTTT.